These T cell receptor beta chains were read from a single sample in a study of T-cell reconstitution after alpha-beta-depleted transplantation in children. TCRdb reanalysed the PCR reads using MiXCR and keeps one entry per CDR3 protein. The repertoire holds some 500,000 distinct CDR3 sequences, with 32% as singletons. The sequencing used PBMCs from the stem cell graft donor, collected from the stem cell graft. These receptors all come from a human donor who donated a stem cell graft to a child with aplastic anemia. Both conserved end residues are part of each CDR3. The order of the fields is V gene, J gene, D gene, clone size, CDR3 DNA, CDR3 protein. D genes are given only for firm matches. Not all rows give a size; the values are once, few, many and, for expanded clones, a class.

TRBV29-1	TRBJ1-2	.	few	TGCAGCGTTGATGCAGCTCTGGGGGGCTACACCTTC	CSVDAALGGYTF
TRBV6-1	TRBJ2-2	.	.	TGTGCCAGCAGTAGCCCGGGACTCCGCACCGGGGAGCTGTTTTTT	CASSSPGLRTGELFF
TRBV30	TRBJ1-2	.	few	TGTGCCTGGAGTGTGATGGCCGTGGATGGCTACACCTTC	CAWSVMAVDGYTF
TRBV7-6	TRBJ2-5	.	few	TGTGCCAGCAGCTTCGGGGTGGTGGAGACCCAGTACTTC	CASSFGVVETQYF
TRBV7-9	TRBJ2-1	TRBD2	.	TGTGCCAGCAGCCGCGCCACGGGACTAGCGGGAGTTTTTGAGCAGTTCTTC	CASSRATGLAGVFEQFF
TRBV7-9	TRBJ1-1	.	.	TGTGCCAGCAGCTTAAAAATGCACACTGAAGCTTTCTTT	CASSLKMHTEAFF
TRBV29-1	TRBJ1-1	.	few	TGCAGCGTCGCGACTGGGAGAACTGAAGCTTTCTTT	CSVATGRTEAFF
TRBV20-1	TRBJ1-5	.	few	TGCAGTGCTAGAGATGAAAGAACTAGGACGGCGAGCAATCAGCCCCAGCATTTT	CSARDERTRTASNQPQHF
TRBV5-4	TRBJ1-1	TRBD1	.	TGTGCCAGCAGCGTAAAACCAGGGGGCGCGGTTACTGAAGCTTTCTTT	CASSVKPGGAVTEAFF
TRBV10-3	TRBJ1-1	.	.	TGTGCCATCAGTGAAGGGCCCACGTGGAGCACTGAAGCTTTCTTT	CAISEGPTWSTEAFF
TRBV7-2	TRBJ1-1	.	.	TGTGCCAGCAGCTTTTACGTGGCTGAAGCTTTCTTT	CASSFYVAEAFF
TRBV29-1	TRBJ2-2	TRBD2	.	TGCAGCGTTGGAGCGGGAGTTATGACCGGGGAGCTGTTTTTT	CSVGAGVMTGELFF
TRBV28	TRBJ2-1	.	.	TGTGCCAGCCATTTGAGGGGGCTAGCGACGTACAATGAGCAGTTCTTC	CASHLRGLATYNEQFF
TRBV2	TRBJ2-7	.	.	TGTGCCAGCAGTGAATGGGGCGAGCAGTACTTC	CASSEWGEQYF
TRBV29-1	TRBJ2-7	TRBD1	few	TGCAGCGTTGAACTTGGGACAGGACTAACCTACGAGCAGTACTTC	CSVELGTGLTYEQYF
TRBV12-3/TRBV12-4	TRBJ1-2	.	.	TGTGCCAGCAGCCCAAACGGACAGATAGGAGGCTACACCTTC	CASSPNGQIGGYTF
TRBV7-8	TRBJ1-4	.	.	TGTGCCAGCAGCTCCCTGACAGCAACTAATGAAAAACTGTTTTTT	CASSSLTATNEKLFF
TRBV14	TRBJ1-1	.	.	TGTGCCAGCAGCCAAGCTGGCGTGGGGTTCCCTGAAGCTTTCTTT	CASSQAGVGFPEAFF
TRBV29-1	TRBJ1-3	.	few	TGCAGCGTTACCGCTCCTGGAAACACCATATATTTT	CSVTAPGNTIYF
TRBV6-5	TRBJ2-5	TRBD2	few	TGTGCCAGCAGGGTACTAGCGTATAGTAGCCGCCAAGAGACCCAGTACTTC	CASRVLAYSSRQETQYF
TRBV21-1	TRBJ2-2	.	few	TGTGCCAGCAGGAAAGGGCGGGCAGAGAACACCGGGGAGCTGTTTTTT	CASRKGRAENTGELFF
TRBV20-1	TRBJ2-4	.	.	TGCAGTGTCGGGGGTTTCTCTTTAGCCAAAAACATTCAGTACTTC	CSVGGFSLAKNIQYF
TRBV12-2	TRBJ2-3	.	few	TGTGCAAGTCGCTTAGAAGTAGTAGCGGAACCCACAGATACGCAGTATTTT	CASRLEVVAEPTDTQYF
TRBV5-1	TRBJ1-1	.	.	TGCGCCAGCAGCTTGGAGCCATCTCTGGAAGCTTTCTTT	CASSLEPSLEAFF
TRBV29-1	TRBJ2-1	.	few	TGCAGCCCTAGGGTGATGGATGAGCAGTTCTTC	CSPRVMDEQFF
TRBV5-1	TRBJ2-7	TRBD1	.	TGCGCCAGCAGCTTGGGGCCGGGACAGGGGGCCTACGAGCAGTACTTC	CASSLGPGQGAYEQYF
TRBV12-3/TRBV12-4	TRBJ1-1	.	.	TGTGCCAGCAGTTATCAGGGAGTCGGCACTGAAGCTTTCTTT	CASSYQGVGTEAFF
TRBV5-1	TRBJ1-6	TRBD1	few	TGCGCCAGCAGCGCGGGACAGGGGGAGTATAATTCACCCCTCCACTTT	CASSAGQGEYNSPLHF
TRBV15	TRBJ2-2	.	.	TGTGCCACCAGCAATCCCGGGGAGCTGTTTTTT	CATSNPGELFF
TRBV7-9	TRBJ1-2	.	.	TGTGCCAGCAGCTTTTCCGTACAGGGTTCTAACTATGGCTACACCTTC	CASSFSVQGSNYGYTF
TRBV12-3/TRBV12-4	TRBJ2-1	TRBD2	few	TGTGCCAGCAGTGGGGAGCGGGAGGGCCTGTACAATGAGCAGTTCTTC	CASSGEREGLYNEQFF
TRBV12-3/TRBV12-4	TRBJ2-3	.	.	TGTGCCAGCAGTTTATCCGGAGCAGGGAATACGCAGTATTTT	CASSLSGAGNTQYF
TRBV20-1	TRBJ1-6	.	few	TGCAGTGCTAGAGATCTCGGGACACAGAATAATTCACCCCTCCACTTT	CSARDLGTQNNSPLHF
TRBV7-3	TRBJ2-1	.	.	TGTGCCAGCAGCTTAGCGCCAGAGGATGAGCAGTTCTTC	CASSLAPEDEQFF
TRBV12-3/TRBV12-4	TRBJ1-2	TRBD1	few	TGTGCCAGCAGTTTAGCCAGGGGGGTCGGAGGCTACACCTTC	CASSLARGVGGYTF
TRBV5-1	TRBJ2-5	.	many	TGCGCCAGCAGCTTCGAAGAGACCCAGTACTTC	CASSFEETQYF
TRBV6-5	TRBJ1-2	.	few	TGTGCCAGCAGTTACTCCCCGACAGTCTATGGCTACACCTTC	CASSYSPTVYGYTF
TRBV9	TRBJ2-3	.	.	TGTGCCAGCAGCCCCTCGGTACGAGATACGCAGTATTTT	CASSPSVRDTQYF
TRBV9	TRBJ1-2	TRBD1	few	TGTGCCAGCAGCTCAGAAGACAGGGATGGCTACACCTTC	CASSSEDRDGYTF
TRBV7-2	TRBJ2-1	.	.	TGTGCCAGCAGCTTAGCGGGTGGGCAGTTTTACAATGAGCAGTTCTTC	CASSLAGGQFYNEQFF
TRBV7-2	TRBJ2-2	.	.	TGTGCCAGCAGCTTACGCCTGGGGGGCACCGGGGAGCTGTTTTTT	CASSLRLGGTGELFF
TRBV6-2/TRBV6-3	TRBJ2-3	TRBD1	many	TGTGCCAGCAGTTACTGGGCCGGGCAGGGGGCCACAGATACGCAGTATTTT	CASSYWAGQGATDTQYF
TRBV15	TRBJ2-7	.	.	TGTGCCACCAGCAGGACAGGCCACTACATTGAGGAGCAGTACTTC	CATSRTGHYIEEQYF
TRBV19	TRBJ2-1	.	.	TGTGCCACCGGGGGAGGGGGTTACAATGAGCAGTTCTTC	CATGGGGYNEQFF
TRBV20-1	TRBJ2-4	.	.	TGCAGTGCCCTTAGTCCCAAAAACATTCAGTACTTC	CSALSPKNIQYF